What follows is one T cell receptor beta chain and its context. Its target is unknown. Through a sample-barcoded 5' primer and a J-beta primer mix, a second PCR was run for about 6 to 11 cycles. TCRdb reprocessed the 5' RACE reads with MiXCR, giving one entry per CDR3 protein. This table has 1.5 million or so distinct CDR3 sequences, 40% to 45% appearing once. This record comes from a study of blood T cells in healthy people across ages. Overall study findings and caveats: With donor CMV status unknown, expanded clonotype changes were possibly confounded. Roughly linear age-related decline in beta diversity appeared, significant by age 40.

V shed 4 bases and J 4 bases; nucleotides not matched to a gene: 6. The CDR3 runs to 15 residues. Looked up from germline, CDR1 is SGHDT and CDR2 is YYEEEE. Sequenced material: blood. The V and J genes are TRBV5-6 and TRBJ2-2; TRBD1 agrees at 8 bases. The sequence derives from a woman between 18 and 29 years old in good health. In DNA, the CDR3 is TGTGCCAGCAGCGTGGACAGGGATGGCACCGGGGAGCTGTTTTTT. This translates into CASSVDRDGTGELFF. Combining the CDR3 with reference TRBV5-6 and TRBJ2-2 gives the whole variable domain DAGVTQSPTHLIKTRGQQVTLRCSPKSGHDTVSWYQQALGQGPQFIFQYYEEEERQRGNFPDRFSGHQFPNYSSELNVNALLLGDSALYLCASSVDRDGTGELFFGEGSRLTVL.